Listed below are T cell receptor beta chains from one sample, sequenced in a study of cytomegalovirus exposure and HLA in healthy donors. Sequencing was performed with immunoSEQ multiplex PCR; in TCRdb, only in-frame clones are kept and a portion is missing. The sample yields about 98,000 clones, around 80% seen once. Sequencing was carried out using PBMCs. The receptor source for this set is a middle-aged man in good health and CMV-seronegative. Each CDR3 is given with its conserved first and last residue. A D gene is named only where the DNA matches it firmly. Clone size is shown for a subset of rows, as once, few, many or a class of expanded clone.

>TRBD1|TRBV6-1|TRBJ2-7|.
TGTGCCAGCAGTGAAATGGGACAGGGTTACGAGCAGTACTTC
CASSEMGQGYEQYF
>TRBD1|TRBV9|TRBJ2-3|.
TGTGCCAGCAGCGCCCGGACAGGGGGCACAGATACGCAGTATTTT
CASSARTGGTDTQYF
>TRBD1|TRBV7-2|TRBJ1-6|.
TGTGCCAGCAGCTTAGGGCAGGGGGCCGGGGTAGGATCACCCCTCCACTTT
CASSLGQGAGVGSPLHF
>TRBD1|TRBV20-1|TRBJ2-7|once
TGCAGTGCTGTGACAGGGAAGGAGCAGTACTTC
CSAVTGKEQYF
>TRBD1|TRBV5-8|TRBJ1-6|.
TGTGCCAGCAGCCTACCGGGACAGGGTATAACACCCCTCCACTTT
CASSLPGQGITPLHF
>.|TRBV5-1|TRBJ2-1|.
TGCGCCAGCAGCCCCGGTGCAGGGGCGGGTGAGCAGTTCTTC
CASSPGAGAGEQFF
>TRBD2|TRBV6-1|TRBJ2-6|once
TGTGCCAGCAGTGAATGGGAGGGGCCTGGGGCCAACGTCCTGACTTTC
CASSEWEGPGANVLTF
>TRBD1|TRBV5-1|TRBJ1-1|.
TGCGCCAGCAGCGAGGCGGTGACAGGGTGGGCTTTCTTT
CASSEAVTGWAFF
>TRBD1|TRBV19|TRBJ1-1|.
TGTGCCAGTAGTTTACAGGGGGTCAGGTTGAACACTGAAGCTTTCTTT
CASSLQGVRLNTEAFF
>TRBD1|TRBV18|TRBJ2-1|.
TGTGCCAGCTCACCACCTGGGACAGGGGGTCGGAATGAGCAGTTCTTC
CASSPPGTGGRNEQFF
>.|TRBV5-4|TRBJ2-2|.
TGTGCCAGCAGCTTTCAGGCTATCGAGTCCGTCACCGGGGAGCTGTTTTTT
CASSFQAIESVTGELFF
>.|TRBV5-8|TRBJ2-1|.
TGTGCCAGCATGACCTTCGGGAGCTCCTACAATGAGCAGTTCTTC
CASMTFGSSYNEQFF
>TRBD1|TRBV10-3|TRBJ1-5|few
TGTGCCATCAGTTTTAGGACAGGGCACCAGCCCCAGCATTTT
CAISFRTGHQPQHF
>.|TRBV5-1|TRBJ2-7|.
TGCGCCAGCAGCTTGGATGGCAGACGGAGCTCCTACGAGCAGTACTTC
CASSLDGRRSSYEQYF
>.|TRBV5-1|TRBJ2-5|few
TGCGCCAGCAGCATATCACAGGGGGGGGAAGAGACCCAGTACTTC
CASSISQGGEETQYF
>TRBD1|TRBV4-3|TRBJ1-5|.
TGCGCCAGCAGCCAGGGGACAGGGGTGGGCAATCAGCCCCAGCATTTT
CASSQGTGVGNQPQHF
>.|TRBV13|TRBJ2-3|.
TGTGCCAGCAGCTTAGGTGGGGGGGGCCAAGATACGCAGTATTTT
CASSLGGGGQDTQYF
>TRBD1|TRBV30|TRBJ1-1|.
TGTGCCTGGAGCCGGGACAGGGTTGGGATGAACACTGAAGCTTTCTTT
CAWSRDRVGMNTEAFF
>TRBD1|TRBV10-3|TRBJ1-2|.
TGTGCCAACGGACAGGGGGAAGCGGATGGCTACACCTTC
CANGQGEADGYTF
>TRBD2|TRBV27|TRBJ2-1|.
TGTGCCAGCAGTGCAGCGCTAGCGGGGGTGAATGAGCAGTTCTTC
CASSAALAGVNEQFF
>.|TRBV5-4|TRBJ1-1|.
TGTGCCAGCAGCCTTGGTGGGGCCGGGACAACGGGCACTGAAGCTTTCTTT
CASSLGGAGTTGTEAFF
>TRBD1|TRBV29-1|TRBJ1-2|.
TGCAGCGTTGCCCCCAGACAGGGGGCGTACACCTTC
CSVAPRQGAYTF
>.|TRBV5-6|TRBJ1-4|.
TGTGCCAGCAGCTTGGCCCTAAATGAAAAACTGTTTTTT
CASSLALNEKLFF
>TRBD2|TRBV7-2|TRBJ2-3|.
TGTGCCAGCAGCTTCTTGGCGGGGGGGCAGACAGATACGCAGTATTTT
CASSFLAGGQTDTQYF
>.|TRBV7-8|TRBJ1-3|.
TGTGCCAGCAGCTTTCAAGGCGGGGCCGACTCTGGAAACACCATATATTTT
CASSFQGGADSGNTIYF
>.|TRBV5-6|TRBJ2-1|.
TGTGCCAGCAGCTTGGCAGGTAACTCCTACAATGAGCAGTTCTTC
CASSLAGNSYNEQFF
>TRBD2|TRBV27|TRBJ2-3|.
TGTGCCAGCAGTTTGGGCTGGGGCGGGGGGGCAAGCACAGATACGCAGTATTTT
CASSLGWGGGASTDTQYF
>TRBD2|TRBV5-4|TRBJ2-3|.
TGTGCCAGCAGCCCAGGGACTAGACACACAGATACGCAGTATTTT
CASSPGTRHTDTQYF